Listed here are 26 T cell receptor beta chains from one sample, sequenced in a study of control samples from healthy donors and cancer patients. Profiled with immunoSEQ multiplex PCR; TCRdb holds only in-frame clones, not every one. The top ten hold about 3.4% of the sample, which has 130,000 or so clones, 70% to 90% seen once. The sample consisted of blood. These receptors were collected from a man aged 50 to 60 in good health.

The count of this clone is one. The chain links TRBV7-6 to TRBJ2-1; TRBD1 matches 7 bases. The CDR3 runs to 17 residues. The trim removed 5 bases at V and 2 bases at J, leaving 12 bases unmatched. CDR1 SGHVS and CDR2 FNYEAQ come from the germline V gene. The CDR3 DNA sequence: TGTGCCAGCAGCCTTCGGACAGGATCGAAGCCCTACAATGAGCAGTTCTTC. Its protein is CASSLRTGSKPYNEQFF.

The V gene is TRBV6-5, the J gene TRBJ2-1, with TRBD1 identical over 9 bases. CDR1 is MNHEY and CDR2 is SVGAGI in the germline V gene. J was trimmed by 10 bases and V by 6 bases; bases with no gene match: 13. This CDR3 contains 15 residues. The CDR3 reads CASSPGTGSFGEQFF. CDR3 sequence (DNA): TGTGCCAGCAGCCCCGGGACAGGGTCCTTTGGAGAGCAGTTCTTC.

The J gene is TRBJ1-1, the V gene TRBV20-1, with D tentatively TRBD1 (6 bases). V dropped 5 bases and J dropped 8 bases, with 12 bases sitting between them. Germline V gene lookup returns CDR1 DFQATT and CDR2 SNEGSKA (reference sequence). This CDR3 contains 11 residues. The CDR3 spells CSAYQQGEAFF. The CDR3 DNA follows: TGCAGTGCTTATCAACAGGGAGAAGCTTTCTTT.

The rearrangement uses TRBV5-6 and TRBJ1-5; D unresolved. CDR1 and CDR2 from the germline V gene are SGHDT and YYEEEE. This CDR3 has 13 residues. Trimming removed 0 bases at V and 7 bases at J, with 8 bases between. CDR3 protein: CASSLAYGQPQHF. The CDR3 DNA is TGTGCCAGCAGCTTGGCCTACGGGCAGCCCCAGCATTTT.

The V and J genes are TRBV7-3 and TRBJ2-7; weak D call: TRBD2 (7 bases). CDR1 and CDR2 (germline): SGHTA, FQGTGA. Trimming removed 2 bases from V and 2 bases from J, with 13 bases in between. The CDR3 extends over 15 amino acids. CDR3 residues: CASSLGGGGPYEQYF. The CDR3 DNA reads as TGTGCCAGCAGCTTAGGGGGCGGGGGTCCCTACGAGCAGTACTTC.

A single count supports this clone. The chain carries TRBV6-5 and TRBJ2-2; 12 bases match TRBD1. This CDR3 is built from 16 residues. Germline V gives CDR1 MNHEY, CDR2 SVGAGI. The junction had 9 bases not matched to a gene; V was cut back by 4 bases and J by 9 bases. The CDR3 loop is CASSSAGTGGVWELFF. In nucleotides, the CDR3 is TGTGCCAGCAGTTCTGCCGGGACAGGGGGCGTCTGGGAGCTGTTTTTT.

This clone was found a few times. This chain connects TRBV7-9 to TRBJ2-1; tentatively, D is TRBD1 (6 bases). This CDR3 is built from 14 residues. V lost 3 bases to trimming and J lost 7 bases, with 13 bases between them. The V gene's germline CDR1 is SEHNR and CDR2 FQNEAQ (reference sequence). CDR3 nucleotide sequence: TGTGCCAGCAGCTTCAGGGGAACGGGGAATGAGCAGTTCTTC. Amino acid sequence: CASSFRGTGNEQFF.

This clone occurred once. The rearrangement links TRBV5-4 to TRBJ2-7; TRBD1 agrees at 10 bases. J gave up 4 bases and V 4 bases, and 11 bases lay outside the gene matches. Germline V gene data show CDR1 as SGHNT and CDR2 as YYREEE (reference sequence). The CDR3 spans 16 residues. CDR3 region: CASSPTMGQGSYEQYF. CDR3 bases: TGTGCCAGCAGCCCCACCATGGGACAGGGGTCGTACGAGCAGTACTTC.

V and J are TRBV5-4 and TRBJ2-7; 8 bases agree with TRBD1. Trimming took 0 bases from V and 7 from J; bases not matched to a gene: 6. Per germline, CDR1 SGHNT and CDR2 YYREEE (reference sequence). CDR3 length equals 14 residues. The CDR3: CASSLGTGDREQYF. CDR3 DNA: TGTGCCAGCAGCTTGGGAACAGGGGACAGGGAGCAGTACTTC.

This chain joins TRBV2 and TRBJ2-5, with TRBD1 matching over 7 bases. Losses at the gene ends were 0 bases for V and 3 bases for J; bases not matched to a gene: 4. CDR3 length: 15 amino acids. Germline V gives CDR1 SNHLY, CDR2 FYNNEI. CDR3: CASSEAVTGKETQYF. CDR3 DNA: TGTGCCAGCAGTGAAGCGGTGACAGGGAAAGAGACCCAGTACTTC.

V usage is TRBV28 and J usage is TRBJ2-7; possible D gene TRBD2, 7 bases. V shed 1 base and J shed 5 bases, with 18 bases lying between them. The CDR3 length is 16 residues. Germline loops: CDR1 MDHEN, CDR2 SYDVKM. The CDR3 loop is CASSLLTGGPPNEQYF. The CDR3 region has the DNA TGTGCCAGCAGTTTATTAACCGGGGGGCCGCCTAACGAGCAGTACTTC.

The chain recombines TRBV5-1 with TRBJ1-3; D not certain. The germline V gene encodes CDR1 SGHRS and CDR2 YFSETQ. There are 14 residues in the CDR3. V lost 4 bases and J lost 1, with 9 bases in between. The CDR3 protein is CASSLTWSGNTIYF. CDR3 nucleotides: TGCGCCAGCAGCCTTACATGGTCTGGAAACACCATATATTTT.

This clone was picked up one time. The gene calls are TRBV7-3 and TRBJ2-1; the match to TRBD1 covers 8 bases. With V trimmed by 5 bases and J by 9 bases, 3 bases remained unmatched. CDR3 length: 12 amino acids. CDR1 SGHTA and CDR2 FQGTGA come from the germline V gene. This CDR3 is CASSADRGEQFF. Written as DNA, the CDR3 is TGTGCCAGCAGCGCCGACAGGGGTGAGCAGTTCTTC.

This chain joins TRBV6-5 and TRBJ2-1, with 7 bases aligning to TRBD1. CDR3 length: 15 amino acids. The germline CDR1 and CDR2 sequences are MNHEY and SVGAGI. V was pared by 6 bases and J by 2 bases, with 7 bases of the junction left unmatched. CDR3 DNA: TGTGCCAGCAGGGCGACAGGGAAGGCCTACAATGAGCAGTTCTTC. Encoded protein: CASRATGKAYNEQFF.

The DNA of the CDR3 is TGTGCCAGCACTATGGGGGGCGGGCTCGACGAGCAGTACTTC. It yields the protein CASTMGGGLDEQYF. The V call is TRBV6-5, the J call TRBJ2-7; D is possibly TRBD1 or TRBD2 (6 bases each). The CDR3 sequence is 14 residues long. Germline values: CDR1 MNHEY, CDR2 SVGAGI. Between the trimmed V and J ends, which lost 7 bases and 5 bases, there was a span of 18 bases.

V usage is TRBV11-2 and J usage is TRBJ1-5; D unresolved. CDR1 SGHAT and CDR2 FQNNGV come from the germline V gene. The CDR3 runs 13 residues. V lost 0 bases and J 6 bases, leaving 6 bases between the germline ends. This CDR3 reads CASSLDHLQPQHF. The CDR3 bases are TGTGCCAGCAGCTTAGACCACCTTCAGCCCCAGCATTTT.

This chain's CDR3 is CATSSWTAPSTDTQYF. The CDR3 DNA follows: TGTGCCACCAGCAGCTGGACAGCCCCTAGCACAGATACGCAGTATTTT. This chain links TRBV15 with TRBJ2-3, with a tentative D call TRBD1 (6 bases). Germline loops: CDR1 LNHNV, CDR2 YYDKDF (reference sequence). V gave up 3 bases and J gave up 0 bases, with 13 bases separating them. The CDR3 has 16 amino acids.

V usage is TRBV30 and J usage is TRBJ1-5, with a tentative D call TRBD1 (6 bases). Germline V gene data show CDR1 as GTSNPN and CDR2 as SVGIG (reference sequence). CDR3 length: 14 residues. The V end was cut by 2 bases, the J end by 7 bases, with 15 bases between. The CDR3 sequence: CAWSTITGKQPQHF. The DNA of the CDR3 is TGTGCCTGGAGTACAATAACAGGGAAACAGCCCCAGCATTTT.

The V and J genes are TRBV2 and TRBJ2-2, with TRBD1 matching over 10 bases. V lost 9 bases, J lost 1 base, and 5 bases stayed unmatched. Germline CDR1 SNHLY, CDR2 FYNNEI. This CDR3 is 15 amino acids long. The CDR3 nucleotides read TGTGCCAGAGACCGGACAGGGGGGAACACCGGGGAGCTGTTTTTT. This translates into CARDRTGGNTGELFF.

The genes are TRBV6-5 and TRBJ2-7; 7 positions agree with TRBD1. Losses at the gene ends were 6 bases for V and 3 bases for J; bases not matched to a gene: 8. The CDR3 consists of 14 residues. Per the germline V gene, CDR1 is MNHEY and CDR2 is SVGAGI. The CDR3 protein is CASSRTGNYYEQYF. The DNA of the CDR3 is TGTGCCAGCAGCAGGACAGGAAACTACTACGAGCAGTACTTC.

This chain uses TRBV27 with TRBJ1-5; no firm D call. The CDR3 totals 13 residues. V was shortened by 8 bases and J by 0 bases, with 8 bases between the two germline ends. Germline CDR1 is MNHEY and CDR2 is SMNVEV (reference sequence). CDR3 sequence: CASGLNSNQPQHF. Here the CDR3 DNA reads TGTGCCAGCGGCCTCAATAGCAATCAGCCCCAGCATTTT.

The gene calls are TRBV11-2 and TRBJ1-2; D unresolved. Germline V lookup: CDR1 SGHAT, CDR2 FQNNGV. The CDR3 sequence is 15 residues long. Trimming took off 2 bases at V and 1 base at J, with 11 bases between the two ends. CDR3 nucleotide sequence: TGTGCCAGCAGCTTATTGGTAACCGGTAACTATGGCTACACCTTC. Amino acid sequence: CASSLLVTGNYGYTF.

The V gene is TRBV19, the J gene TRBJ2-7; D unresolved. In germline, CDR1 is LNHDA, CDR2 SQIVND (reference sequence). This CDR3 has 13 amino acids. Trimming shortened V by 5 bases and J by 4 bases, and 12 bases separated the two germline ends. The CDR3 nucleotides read TGTGCCAGTAGTCCTGGCGCGGAGTACGAGCAGTACTTC. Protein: CASSPGAEYEQYF.

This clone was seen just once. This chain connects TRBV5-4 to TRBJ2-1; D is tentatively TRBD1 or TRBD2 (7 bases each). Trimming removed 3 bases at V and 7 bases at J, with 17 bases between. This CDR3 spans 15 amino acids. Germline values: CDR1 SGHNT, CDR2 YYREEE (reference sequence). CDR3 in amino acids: CASSSGGGRYNEQFF. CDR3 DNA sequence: TGTGCCAGCAGCTCAGGGGGGGGTAGGTATAATGAGCAGTTCTTC.

The CDR3 reads CSASTGGRTTGELFF. CDR3 sequence (DNA): TGCAGTGCTAGTACAGGGGGAAGAACGACCGGGGAGCTGTTTTTT. V usage is TRBV20-1 and J usage is TRBJ2-2; 8 bases are a match to TRBD1. CDR3 length equals 15 residues. Germline V CDR1 and CDR2: DFQATT, SNEGSKA (reference sequence). J was trimmed by 5 bases and V by 3 bases; bases with no gene match: 8.

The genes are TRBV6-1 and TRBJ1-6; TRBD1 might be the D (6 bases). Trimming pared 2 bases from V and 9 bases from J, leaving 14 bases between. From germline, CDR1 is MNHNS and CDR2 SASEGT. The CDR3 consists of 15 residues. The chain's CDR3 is CASSERATGRSPLHF. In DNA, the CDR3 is TGTGCCAGCAGTGAAAGGGCGACAGGCCGTTCACCCCTCCACTTT.